These 25 T cell receptor beta chains share one sample of origin, sequenced in a study of blood T cell repertoires in COVID-19. TCRdb's copy holds only in-frame clones and misses some; the assay was immunoSEQ multiplex PCR. The repertoire has about 360,000 clones, over 75% of them found once; the top ten carry approximately 2.1%. Specimen: PBMCs or T cells enriched from blood (not recorded which). The receptors shown here come from a woman in her forties with acute COVID-19.

This rearrangement joins TRBV11-2 to TRBJ1-2; TRBD1 matches at 7 bases. The CDR3 spans 15 residues. The J segment lost 4 bases and the V segment lost 5 bases, leaving 10 bases of the junction unmatched. Germline values: CDR1 SGHAT, CDR2 FQNNGV. The CDR3 DNA follows: TGTGCCAGCAGCCACGCAGGGGGGATGAGCTATGGCTACACCTTC. Protein sequence: CASSHAGGMSYGYTF. Together with reference TRBV11-2 and TRBJ1-2, the CDR3 gives the full variable domain: EAGVAQSPRYKIIEKRQSVAFWCNPISGHATLYWYQQILGQGPKLLIQFQNNGVVDDSQLPKDRFSAERLKGVDSTLKIQPAKLEDSAVYLCASSHAGGMSYGYTFGSGTRLTVV.

The chain links TRBV6-5 to TRBJ1-2, with 9 positions matching TRBD1. Trimming took 2 bases from V and 0 from J; bases not matched to a gene: 4. CDR1 MNHEY and CDR2 SVGAGI come from the germline V gene. The CDR3 is made up of 16 amino acids. The CDR3 bases are TGTGCCAGCAGTTACAGGGACAGGGCAGCTAACTATGGCTACACCTTC. Translation gives CASSYRDRAANYGYTF.

This rearrangement joins TRBV5-1 to TRBJ2-5; tentative D call: TRBD1 (6 bases). In germline, CDR1 is SGHRS, CDR2 YFSETQ. The CDR3 contains 14 residues. Trimming cost V 3 bases and J 5 bases, with 14 bases left between them. DNA for the CDR3: TGCGCCAGCAGCTCTCCAGGGGCGGAGGAGACCCAGTACTTC. Residues: CASSSPGAEETQYF.

The chain links TRBV13 to TRBJ2-3; 14 bases are a match to TRBD2. Germline V gives CDR1 PRHDT, CDR2 FYEKMQ (reference sequence). This CDR3 spans 20 amino acids. V trimming: 5 bases; J trimming: 1 base; junction bases outside the gene matches: 14. DNA of the CDR3: TGTGCCAGCAGCCAGGAGCCGGGACTAGCGGGGGAACTGGGCACAGATACGCAGTATTTT. Its protein is CASSQEPGLAGELGTDTQYF.

This chain connects TRBV6-1 to TRBJ1-3; TRBD1 matches at 8 bases. The CDR3 has 15 amino acids. Losses at the gene ends were 1 base for V and 5 bases for J; bases not matched to a gene: 4. Germline values: CDR1 MNHNS, CDR2 SASEGT. The CDR3 sequence is CASSEGRTGRNTIYF. CDR3 nucleotides: TGTGCCAGCAGTGAAGGAAGGACAGGGAGAAACACCATATATTTT.

V is TRBV10-2 and J is TRBJ1-2; 9 nucleotides match TRBD1. Germline V gives CDR1 WSHSY, CDR2 SAAADI. There are 13 residues in the CDR3. V lost 7 bases to trimming and J lost 5 bases; unmatched junction nucleotides: 5. This chain's CDR3 is CASTRDRVYGYTF. The CDR3 region has the DNA TGCGCCAGCACGCGGGACAGGGTGTATGGCTACACCTTC.

In this sample, this clone turned up once. The rearrangement links TRBV6-5 to TRBJ1-1, with D hard to call. Germline CDR1 is MNHEY and CDR2 is SVGAGI. The CDR3 sequence is 13 residues long. Trimming shortened V by 5 bases and J by 2 bases, and 9 bases separated the two germline ends. CDR3 amino acids: CASSPRENTEAFF. As DNA, the CDR3 is TGTGCCAGCAGTCCGCGGGAAAACACTGAAGCTTTCTTT.

V gene TRBV11-2 combines with J gene TRBJ2-7; D may be TRBD2 (5 bases). Trimming stripped 6 bases from V and 3 bases from J, with 15 bases between. The CDR3 is 14 amino acids. Germline V gives CDR1 SGHAT, CDR2 FQNNGV. The DNA for the CDR3 is TGTGCCAGCAGGTCTCCACGTGCGGGCTACGAGCAGTACTTC. Amino acids: CASRSPRAGYEQYF.

The chain uses TRBV19 and TRBJ1-2; no definite D call. The CDR3 has 16 residues. Trimming removed 2 bases from V and 1 base from J, with 14 bases in between. Germline CDR1 reads LNHDA; CDR2 reads SQIVND (reference sequence). The CDR3 here is CASSILAQSNNYGYTF. CDR3 nucleotide sequence: TGTGCCAGTAGTATATTGGCCCAGTCCAATAACTATGGCTACACCTTC. Supplemented by reference TRBV19 and TRBJ1-2, the full variable domain reads DGGITQSPKYLFRKEGQNVTLSCEQNLNHDAMYWYRQDPGQGLRLIYYSQIVNDFQKGDIAEGYSVSREKKESFPLTVTSAQKNPTAFYLCASSILAQSNNYGYTFGSGTRLTVV.

The chain combines TRBV6-5 with TRBJ2-1, with 12 bases identical to TRBD2. Germline values: CDR1 MNHEY, CDR2 SVGAGI. CDR3 size: 16 residues. Trimming cost V 2 bases and J 10 bases; bases outside gene matches: 9. The CDR3, as DNA: TGTGCCAGCAGTTACGGGAGGACTAGCGGGGTGGAAGAGCAGTTCTTC. Its protein product is CASSYGRTSGVEEQFF.

This rearrangement joins TRBV2 to TRBJ1-3; no firm D call. This CDR3 is 16 amino acids long. Germline-derived CDR1 and CDR2 are SNHLY and FYNNEI. V lost 3 bases, J lost 2 bases, and 14 bases lay in between. The CDR3 DNA sequence: TGTGCCAGCAGTGACCGCACCGTCAGGACTGGAAACACCATATATTTT. Translating gives CASSDRTVRTGNTIYF.

The chain uses TRBV30 and TRBJ1-5, with D hard to call. Looked up from germline, CDR1 is GTSNPN and CDR2 is SVGIG (reference sequence). CDR3 length equals 14 residues. V lost 3 bases and J lost 1, with 10 bases in between. The CDR3 here is CAWRARGSNQPQHF. DNA for the CDR3: TGTGCCTGGAGGGCCAGAGGGAGCAATCAGCCCCAGCATTTT. Full variable domain (remainder filled in from reference TRBV30 and TRBJ1-5): SQTIHQWPATLVQPVGSPLSLECTVEGTSNPNLYWYRQAAGRGLQLLFYSVGIGQISSEVPQNLSASRPQDRQFILSSKKLLLSDSGFYLCAWRARGSNQPQHFGDGTRLSIL.

V is TRBV3-1 (or the pseudogene TRBV3-2) and J is TRBJ1-1; no definite D call. V was clipped by 4 bases and J by 6 bases, with 15 bases between them. The length of the CDR3 is 14 residues. Germline V gene sequence: CDR1 LGHDT, CDR2 YNNKEL (reference sequence). The CDR3 DNA follows: TGTGCCAGCAGCCCGGGTCGGCTGGGAGCTGAAGCTTTCTTT. This translates into CASSPGRLGAEAFF.

The chain employs TRBV19 and TRBJ1-1, with a weak D call TRBD1 (6 bases). Germline values: CDR1 LNHDA, CDR2 SQIVND (reference sequence). V lost 3 bases and J 4 bases, leaving 12 bases between the germline ends. The CDR3 runs to 14 residues. CDR3 nucleotides: TGTGCCAGTAGTATGGGAGGGGGGATCACTGAAGCTTTCTTT. Protein sequence: CASSMGGGITEAFF.

This clone has only a few counts. The rearrangement uses TRBV5-1 and TRBJ1-6, with 8 bases fitting TRBD1. Germline V lookup: CDR1 SGHRS, CDR2 YFSETQ. This CDR3 has 16 amino acids. V shed 4 bases, J shed 6 bases, and the junction held 9 bases outside the gene matches. As DNA, the CDR3 is TGCGCCAGCAGCCCGCGAGGACAGGGCGGTAATTCACCCCTCCACTTT. It translates to CASSPRGQGGNSPLHF.

The CDR3 region has the DNA TGTGCCACCAGTGACCGCATAGGGGGGCAGTACTTC. It specifies CATSDRIGGQYF. The chain is built from TRBV24-1 and TRBJ2-7; a weak D match, TRBD1 (6 bases). CDR3 length equals 12 residues. V lost 4 bases to trimming and J lost 9 bases, with 12 bases between them. Germline V gene lookup returns CDR1 KGHDR and CDR2 SFDVKD.

The CDR3 DNA sequence: TGCGCCAGCAGCTTGGTCCCTAGCGGGGGGGCGACAGATACGCAGTATTTT. Translated: CASSLVPSGGATDTQYF. This rearrangement joins TRBV5-1 to TRBJ2-3, with 12 bases identical to TRBD2. The CDR3 has 17 amino acids. The V gene's germline CDR1 is SGHRS and CDR2 YFSETQ. The trim removed 0 bases at V and 3 bases at J, leaving 5 bases unmatched.

The rearrangement joins TRBV20-1 to TRBJ1-2, with a weak D call TRBD1 (5 bases). V shed 5 bases and J shed 2 bases, with 12 bases lying between them. CDR3 length: 13 amino acids. Germline CDR1 and CDR2: DFQATT and SNEGSKA (reference sequence). CDR3 loop: CSARAGENYGYTF. CDR3 coding DNA: TGCAGTGCTCGTGCGGGGGAAAACTATGGCTACACCTTC.

V is TRBV5-6 and J is TRBJ1-2; D possibly corresponds to TRBD1 (6 bases). CDR1 SGHDT and CDR2 YYEEEE come from the germline V gene. The CDR3 is 13 amino acids. Between the trimmed V and J ends, which lost 3 bases and 5 bases, there was a span of 11 bases. The chain's CDR3 is CASSSQGLYGYTF. The CDR3 DNA is TGTGCCAGCAGCTCACAGGGTTTGTATGGCTACACCTTC.

This chain links TRBV27 with TRBJ2-7, with 7 bases fitting TRBD1. The CDR3 consists of 13 residues. Germline V gives CDR1 MNHEY, CDR2 SMNVEV (reference sequence). After removal of 1 base from V and 4 bases from J, the junction contained 1 base not matched to a gene. The CDR3: CASSLWGQYEQYF. The CDR3 DNA reads TGTGCCAGCAGTTTATGGGGACAGTACGAGCAGTACTTC.

The chain is built from TRBV3-1 (or the pseudogene TRBV3-2) and TRBJ2-7, with D tentatively TRBD2 (6 bases). Trimming took off 4 bases at V and 1 base at J, with 17 bases between the two ends. The CDR3 runs to 16 residues. Germline V gene data show CDR1 as LGHDT and CDR2 as YNNKEL (reference sequence). The CDR3 nucleotides read TGTGCCAGCAGCCCTGATGGAGCGGGTCGTTCCTACGAGCAGTACTTC. This translates into CASSPDGAGRSYEQYF.

The chain recombines TRBV18 with TRBJ1-4, with no clear D. This CDR3 contains 13 residues. V lost 4 bases and J 3 bases, leaving 6 bases between the germline ends. Per the germline V gene, CDR1 is KGHSH and CDR2 is LQKENI. CDR3 coding DNA: TGTGCCAGCTCACGGAGTTCTAATGAAAAACTGTTTTTT. The encoded protein is CASSRSSNEKLFF.

This chain joins TRBV19 and TRBJ1-5; D is unresolved. The CDR3 runs to 15 residues. Germline V gene data show CDR1 as LNHDA and CDR2 as SQIVND (reference sequence). V lost 3 bases to trimming and J lost 0 bases, with 9 bases between them. In DNA, the CDR3 is TGTGCCAGTAGTATCTTGGCAACTAGCAATCAGCCCCAGCATTTT. It is translated as CASSILATSNQPQHF.

The V call is TRBV11-2, the J call TRBJ2-3; possible D gene TRBD1, 6 bases. The germline V and J ends were trimmed by 6 bases and 3 bases, with 10 bases remaining between them. This CDR3 has 13 residues. Germline lookup yields CDR1 SGHAT and CDR2 FQNNGV. The CDR3 sequence is CASRRGGTDTQYF. In nucleotides, the CDR3 is TGTGCCAGCAGGAGAGGGGGTACAGATACGCAGTATTTT.

This chain links TRBV5-1 with TRBJ2-2, with TRBD1 as a possible D gene (5 bases). In germline, CDR1 is SGHRS, CDR2 YFSETQ. CDR3 length equals 15 residues. With 4 bases removed from V and 4 bases from J, the gap between germline ends came to 14 bases. The DNA of the CDR3 is TGCGCCAGCAGCCCGCGGCAGGGTGTCACCGGGGAGCTGTTTTTT. Translated, it gives CASSPRQGVTGELFF.